This T cell receptor (beta chain) originates from a study of beta chain features in type 1 diabetes. Broader study findings: Patients with Type 1 diabetes showed moderately but significantly shorter TCRB CDR3s in all four CD4+ subsets.

Trimming took off 0 bases at V and 1 base at J, with 9 bases between the two ends. Looked up from germline, CDR1 is MNHNY and CDR2 is SVGAGI (reference sequence). The CDR3 covers 15 residues. cDNA synthesis used the whole RNA isolate, giving expressed TCRB sequences. The method was immunoSEQ multiplex PCR; TCRdb's version includes in-frame clones alone and lacks a portion of them. The profile shows about 710,000 clones, around 15% of them singletons. This clone was counted between two and nine times. As yet, its antigen is unknown. One heparinised draw, averaging roughly 0.12 L, was taken per donor. CD4+ cells of the naive, central memory, regulatory and stem cell-like memory types were sorted via CD45RO/CCR7/CD25/CD127/CD95/CD27.

The V and J genes are TRBV6-6 and TRBJ1-1; no definite D call. This sequence originates from a man younger than 35 with type 1 diabetes. Sequenced: naive CD4+ T cells from blood. The CDR3 is CASSYSAEKNTEAFF. The CDR3 bases are TGTGCCAGCAGTTACTCCGCAGAAAAGAACACTGAAGCTTTCTTT.